These T cell receptor beta chains were read from a single sample in a study of vaccination and CD4 T cells after COVID-19. MiXCR was run by TCRdb on the PCR reads, yielding one entry per CDR3 protein. The table has over 10,000 distinct CDR3 sequences, 79% seen once. Antigens of these TCRs are unknown. Specimen: CD4+ T cells from blood, cultured in vitro. The receptors come from a human donor who had recovered from COVID-19. The CDR3 runs from the conserved cysteine through the conserved F or W. Fields, in order: clone size, D gene, J gene, CDR3 length, V gene, CDR3 DNA, CDR3 protein. The D gene is left open where the match is weak. Size is stated for part of the rows, as once, few or many counts, or as a class when the clone is expanded.

>-|TRBD1|TRBJ1-6|17|TRBV7-9
TGTGCCAGCAGTTTAGTACTCGACAGGGAGCCCAATTCACCCCTCCACTTT
CASSLVLDREPNSPLHF
>-|-|TRBJ1-2|16|TRBV19
TGTGCCAGCTCCCCCTGGGGGGCAGGGGAGGGCTATGGCTACACCTTC
CASSPWGAGEGYGYTF
>-|-|TRBJ1-5|15|TRBV9
TGTGCCAGCAGCGTGTCTGGGGGAGGCAATCAGCCCCAGCATTTT
CASSVSGGGNQPQHF
>-|-|TRBJ1-5|15|TRBV4-1
TGCGCCAGCAGCCAAGAGGGCAGGAACCATCAGCCCCAGCATTTT
CASSQEGRNHQPQHF
>-|-|TRBJ1-2|15|TRBV28
TGTGCCAGCCGGGGACATCAGGGGAGGAACTATGGCTACACCTTC
CASRGHQGRNYGYTF
>-|-|TRBJ2-2|15|TRBV6-1
TGTGCCAGCAGTGAAGGGCAAGCTAAGGACGGGGAGCTGTTTTTT
CASSEGQAKDGELFF
>few|TRBD1|TRBJ1-2|14|TRBV6-2/TRBV6-3
TGTGCCAGCAGTTTCCCCACGACAGGGGCTGGCTACACCTTC
CASSFPTTGAGYTF
>few|-|TRBJ2-7|14|TRBV28
TGTGCCAGCAGTTTATGGGATACGACCTACGAGCAGTACTTC
CASSLWDTTYEQYF
>-|-|TRBJ2-3|15|TRBV7-2
TGTGCCAGCAGCTTATTAGCAGGGGGCACAGATACGCAGTATTTT
CASSLLAGGTDTQYF
>once|-|TRBJ1-5|14|TRBV2
TGTGCCAGCCGACGGGCATTTAGCAATCAGCCCCAGCATTTT
CASRRAFSNQPQHF
>-|-|TRBJ1-2|17|TRBV6-5
TGTGCCAGCAGTTACTCGAAATCTGAGGTGACATTCTATGGCTACACCTTC
CASSYSKSEVTFYGYTF
>-|-|TRBJ2-7|15|TRBV28
TGTGCCAGCAGTTTAGGGGGCCTACTCTCCTACGAGCAGTACTTC
CASSLGGLLSYEQYF
>-|-|TRBJ1-2|13|TRBV20-1
TGCAGTGCAAGACAGAATAACCTCTATGGCTACACCTTC
CSARQNNLYGYTF
>-|-|TRBJ2-2|14|TRBV27
TGTGCCAGCAGTAGGGATAGTTACACCGGGGAGCTGTTTTTT
CASSRDSYTGELFF
>-|-|TRBJ1-1|14|TRBV7-2
TGTGCCAGCAGCTTAGTGGTGGCGAACACTGAAGCTTTCTTT
CASSLVVANTEAFF
>-|TRBD1|TRBJ1-5|16|TRBV27
TGTGCCAGCAGGTTTACTACAGGGGGCGGTAATCAGCCCCAGCATTTT
CASRFTTGGGNQPQHF
>-|-|TRBJ1-2|12|TRBV6-2/TRBV6-3
TGTGCCAGCAGTTTCCATGGGGGAGGCTACACCTTC
CASSFHGGGYTF
>-|-|TRBJ1-5|15|TRBV6-1
TGTGCCAGCAAAGTCCGGGGCCTCTCCAATCAGCCCCAGCATTTT
CASKVRGLSNQPQHF
>-|-|TRBJ1-1|13|TRBV21-1
TGTGCCAGCAGCAAACGGACAGGGAGGGGGACTATCTTT
CASSKRTGRGTIF
>-|TRBD1|TRBJ1-5|15|TRBV11-3
TGTGCCAGCAGCTTTACAGGGGCTAGCAATCAGCCCCAGCATTTT
CASSFTGASNQPQHF
>-|TRBD1|TRBJ1-5|16|TRBV12-3/TRBV12-4
TGTGCCAGCAGTTTCCTCCAGGGGGGAAGGAGTCAGCCCCAGCATTTT
CASSFLQGGRSQPQHF
>-|-|TRBJ2-7|13|TRBV12-3/TRBV12-4
TGTGCCAGCAGTTTAGAGGCCCTCTACGAGCAGTACTTC
CASSLEALYEQYF
>-|TRBD2|TRBJ2-4|12|TRBV20-1
TGCAGTGCTACCATAGCGGGAAACATTCAGTACTTC
CSATIAGNIQYF
>-|-|TRBJ2-2|15|TRBV7-2
TGTGCCAGCAGCTTAGAGGGGCGCAACACCGGGGAGCTGTTTTTT
CASSLEGRNTGELFF
>-|TRBD1|TRBJ2-7|13|TRBV29-1
TGCAGCGCCCTAGAAACAACAGGGGGCGAGCAGTACTTC
CSALETTGGEQYF
>medium-sized|-|TRBJ1-5|18|TRBV6-1
TGTGCCAGCAGTGAGAGAGTTCCGGGACAACCGTTTAATCAGCCCCAGCATTTT
CASSERVPGQPFNQPQHF
>-|-|TRBJ2-7|15|TRBV28
TGTGCCAGCAGCTACTTTCGAGGGACCTCCTACGAGCAGTACTTC
CASSYFRGTSYEQYF
>once|-|TRBJ2-4|15|TRBV20-1
TGCAGTGCTAATGGACGGGTGATAGCCAAAAACATTCAGTACTTC
CSANGRVIAKNIQYF
>few|TRBD1|TRBJ1-5|15|TRBV24-1
TGTGCCACCAGTGAGGGCAGGGGGGTCGATCAGCCCCAGCATTTT
CATSEGRGVDQPQHF
>-|TRBD2|TRBJ2-1|16|TRBV7-2
TGTGCCAGCAGCTTATTTGGCACCTTGGGAGGGAATGAGCAGTTCTTC
CASSLFGTLGGNEQFF
>-|-|TRBJ2-4|20|TRBV27
TGTGCCAGCAGCCGGGTTGTGGGGACTCCCTCATTTTTGGCCAAAAACATTCAGTACTTC
CASSRVVGTPSFLAKNIQYF
>-|-|TRBJ2-1|14|TRBV24-1
TGTGCCACCAGTGGTGAGGACAATTCTTTTCGGCAGTTCTTC
CATSGEDNSFRQFF
>-|-|TRBJ1-2|15|TRBV15
TGTGCCACCATCGAGGGGGTGAGGAGTAACTATGGCTACACCTTC
CATIEGVRSNYGYTF
>-|-|TRBJ1-1|14|TRBV7-2
TGTGCCAGCAGCTTTCTCAGGGAGGGCGCTGAAGCTTTCTTT
CASSFLREGAEAFF
>-|-|TRBJ2-7|15|TRBV7-2
TGTGCCAGCAGCTTGCGAGGTGGGAGCCTCTACGAGCAGTACTTC
CASSLRGGSLYEQYF
>-|TRBD2|TRBJ2-4|19|TRBV7-9
TGTGCCAGCAGCTTAGTACTAGCGGGGTCCTACAAAGCCAAAAACATTCAGTACTTC
CASSLVLAGSYKAKNIQYF
>-|-|TRBJ1-5|15|TRBV28
TGTGCCAGCTCTACCCGGAAGGCTAGCAATCAGCCCCAGCATTTT
CASSTRKASNQPQHF
>-|-|TRBJ1-6|11|TRBV6-1
TGTGCCAGCAGTGGACTGTCACCCCTCCACTTT
CASSGLSPLHF
>-|TRBD1|TRBJ1-5|15|TRBV6-2/TRBV6-3
TGTGCCAGCAGCACAGACAGGGTCAGCAATCAGCCCCAGCATTTT
CASSTDRVSNQPQHF
>few|TRBD2|TRBJ2-7|13|TRBV15
TGTGCCACCAGCCGGGGACTAGACTACGAGCAGTACTTC
CATSRGLDYEQYF
>-|-|TRBJ1-2|11|TRBV28
TGTGCCAGCAGTGTTAACTATGGCTACACCTTC
CASSVNYGYTF
>-|-|TRBJ1-2|14|TRBV20-1
TGCAGCGTAACAGGGTCCTCTGCTAACTATGGCTACACCTTC
CSVTGSSANYGYTF
>-|-|TRBJ1-2|11|TRBV20-1
TGCAGTGCTAGGGGTTCGGGTGGCTACACCTTC
CSARGSGGYTF
>-|-|TRBJ1-2|15|TRBV6-1
TGTGCCAGCACCCCGGGACGGAATTTCCTATATGGCTACACCTTC
CASTPGRNFLYGYTF
>-|TRBD2|TRBJ2-7|14|TRBV6-2/TRBV6-3
TGTGCCAGCAGGACGACTAGCGGGAGATACGAGCAGTACTTC
CASRTTSGRYEQYF
>-|-|TRBJ1-1|12|TRBV30
TGTGCCTGGAAGGTCTTGGGCACTGAAGCTTTCTTT
CAWKVLGTEAFF
>-|-|TRBJ2-1|16|TRBV20-1
TGCAGTGCTAGAGATGATCGGTCGGACCGCTACAATGAGCAGTTCTTC
CSARDDRSDRYNEQFF
>few|-|TRBJ2-7|18|TRBV6-2/TRBV6-3
TGTGCCAGCAGTTACTGGCGAGGGACCGGGTATTTTTCAGACGAGCAGTACTTC
CASSYWRGTGYFSDEQYF
>few|TRBD1|TRBJ1-1|13|TRBV20-1
TGCAGTGCTTCGGACAGGCGGAGCCTTGAAGCTTTCTTT
CSASDRRSLEAFF
>-|TRBD1|TRBJ2-1|15|TRBV28
TGTGCCAGCAGTGAGACCGGGACAGGGGGCAATGAGCAGTTCTTC
CASSETGTGGNEQFF
>-|TRBD2|TRBJ2-5|19|TRBV15
TGTGCCACCAGCAGATTGGGGTTATTGGGGAGGGTCTCCCAAGAGACCCAGTACTTC
CATSRLGLLGRVSQETQYF
>few|-|TRBJ2-5|15|TRBV24-1
TGTGCCACCAGTGACGCCCGTACCCCGGGGGAGACCCAGTACTTC
CATSDARTPGETQYF
>-|-|TRBJ2-5|16|TRBV24-1
TGTGCCACCAGTGTCAGGGGGGGGGACAGCCGAGAGACCCAGTACTTC
CATSVRGGDSRETQYF
>-|-|TRBJ2-5|14|TRBV7-9
TGTGCCAGCAGCCCCCACAGGAACCAAGAGACCCAGTACTTC
CASSPHRNQETQYF
>once|-|TRBJ1-1|18|TRBV7-2
-
CASSFGAGTGGRRTEAFF